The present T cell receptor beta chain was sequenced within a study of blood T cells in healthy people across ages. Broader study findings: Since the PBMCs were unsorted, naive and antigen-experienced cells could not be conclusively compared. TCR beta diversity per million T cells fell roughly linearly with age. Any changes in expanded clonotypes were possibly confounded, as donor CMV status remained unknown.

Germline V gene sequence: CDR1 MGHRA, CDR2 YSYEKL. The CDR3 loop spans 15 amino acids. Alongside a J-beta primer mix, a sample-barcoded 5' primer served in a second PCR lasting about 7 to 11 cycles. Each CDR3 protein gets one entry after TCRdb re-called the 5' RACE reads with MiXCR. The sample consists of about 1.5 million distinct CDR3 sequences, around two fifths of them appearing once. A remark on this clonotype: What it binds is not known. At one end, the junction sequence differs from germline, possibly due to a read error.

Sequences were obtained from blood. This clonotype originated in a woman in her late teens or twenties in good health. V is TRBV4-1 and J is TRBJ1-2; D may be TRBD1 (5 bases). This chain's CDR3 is CAGSQAQARIEGYTF. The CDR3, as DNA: TGCGCCGGCAGCCAAGCACAGGCAAGAATAGAAGGCTACACCTTC.